This TCR beta chain was documented in a study of PD-1 blockade in classical Hodgkin lymphoma. Assay used: immunoSEQ multiplex PCR; TCRdb lists only in-frame clones, some missing. The sample lists about 93,000 clones, over 75% occurring once. Study results and limitations: Patients with an early start, nivolumab under 1 year after ASCT, were excluded. Patients newly diagnosed and complete responders had comparable baseline diversity. When set against healthy donors, newly diagnosed patients were reported to show lower baseline TCR diversity.

About this clone itself: Its antigen is as yet unknown.

Time point here: cycle 4 day 1 (C4D1), after 5 to 7 weeks of nivolumab. Each of the patients experienced relapse following autologous stem cell transplantation, and their brentuximab vedotin exposure differed. Classification of best responses gave complete response, partial response or progressive disease. The source was peripheral blood mononuclear cells (PBMCs), collected before the fourth cycle of nivolumab. The receptor's source is a human donor with classical Hodgkin lymphoma.

This CDR3 reads CAISGAPGPLFYGYTF. CDR3 DNA sequence: TGTGCCATCAGTGGGGCGCCGGGACCGCTATTCTATGGCTACACCTTC. V usage is TRBV10-3 and J usage is TRBJ1-2; a possible D gene is TRBD1 (5 bases). Germline V lookup: CDR1 ENHRY, CDR2 SYGVKD. The ends were cut back, 4 bases at V and 4 bases at J, with 19 bases in the middle. This CDR3 spans 16 amino acids.